This T cell receptor beta chain emerged from a study of chemoradiotherapy in HPV16-positive cancers. Study results and limitations: Candidate HPV-specific clones and E7-related TCR motifs grew in tumor during treatment. HPV-specific T cells were functionally defined from only a couple of HPV16-positive patients.

Concerning this clone: The target antigen is unknown.

Repertoires were sampled repeatedly during chemoradiotherapy. Trimming took 4 bases from V and 1 from J; bases not matched to a gene: 5. The length of the CDR3 is 15 residues. Germline assignment: CDR1 SGHRS and CDR2 YFSETQ. The repertoire was sequenced with immunoSEQ multiplex PCR; TCRdb's copy has only in-frame clones and lacks some. Of about 16,000 clones in the sample, around 70% were seen once. The starting material was tumor tissue, obtained from a patient who underwent chemoradiotherapy. The sequence derives from a human donor with HPV-associated anogenital cancer. The chain recombines TRBV5-1 with TRBJ2-5; TRBD1 agrees at 9 bases. The CDR3, as DNA: TGCGCCAGCAGCCTAGGGACAGGGCTCCAAGAGACCCAGTACTTC. It encodes CASSLGTGLQETQYF. The whole variable domain, remainder taken from reference TRBV5-1 and TRBJ2-5, is KAGVTQTPRYLIKTRGQQVTLSCSPISGHRSVSWYQQTPGQGLQFLFEYFSETQRNKGNFPGRFSGRQFSNSRSEMNVSTLELGDSALYLCASSLGTGLQETQYFGPGTRLLVL.